One sample yielded the 6 T cell receptor beta chains listed below, sequenced in a study of cytomegalovirus exposure and HLA in healthy donors. The PCR used 60 Vbeta and 13 Jbeta primers. Here immunoSEQ multiplex PCR was the method, and the copy in TCRdb shows in-frame clones only, minus some. The profile covers 150,000 to 200,000 clones, with 70% to 80% appearing a single time and 1.6% taken by the ten largest. Sequencing input: PBMCs. The receptors come from a woman aged 45 to 65 in good health and CMV-seronegative.

The genes are TRBV9 and TRBJ2-1; 7 bases fit TRBD2. CDR1 and CDR2 (germline): SGDLS, YYNGEE. Losses at the gene ends were 0 bases for V and 10 bases for J; bases not matched to a gene: 10. The CDR3 is 15 amino acids. The CDR3 is CASSVEGRRENEQFF. The CDR3 region has the DNA TGTGCCAGCAGCGTAGAGGGCCGGCGGGAGAACGAGCAGTTCTTC.

The table lists this clone with a count of one. In nucleotides, the CDR3 is TGCGCCAGCAGCTTGCCCCGTGGCACAGGGGGTGAAAAACTGTTTTTT. This encodes CASSLPRGTGGEKLFF. The genes are TRBV5-1 and TRBJ1-4; 8 bases agree with TRBD1. The CDR3 is 16 amino acids. Losses at the gene ends were 1 base for V and 7 bases for J; bases not matched to a gene: 9. Germline CDR1 and CDR2: SGHRS and YFSETQ.

The rearrangement joins TRBV9 to TRBJ1-3; 9 positions agree with TRBD1. CDR1 SGDLS and CDR2 YYNGEE come from the germline V gene. The CDR3 totals 19 residues. V was pared by 3 bases and J by 2 bases, with 15 bases of the junction left unmatched. CDR3 nucleotide sequence: TGTGCCAGCAGCGGCCCGGGGACAGGGAATAAGATGGCTGGAAACACCATATATTTT. It specifies CASSGPGTGNKMAGNTIYF.

The gene calls are TRBV4-2 and TRBJ1-6; the match to TRBD1 covers 7 bases. Trimming cost V 2 bases and J 0 bases; bases outside gene matches: 7. CDR1 is LGHNA and CDR2 is YNFKEQ in the germline V gene. The CDR3 sequence is 18 residues long. In nucleotides, the CDR3 is TGTGCCAGCAGCCAATCCTTGACAGGGAGCTCCTATAATTCACCCCTCCACTTT. The encoded protein is CASSQSLTGSSYNSPLHF.

This clone was recorded only once. The rearrangement uses TRBV7-2 and TRBJ1-3, with a weak D call TRBD1 (6 bases). Germline CDR1 SGHTA, CDR2 FQGNSA. This CDR3 has 16 amino acids. V was clipped by 7 bases and J by 3 bases, with 19 bases between them. CDR3: CASTTGSGVYGNTIYF. CDR3 DNA sequence: TGTGCCAGCACCACAGGGTCAGGGGTATATGGAAACACCATATATTTT.

This clone showed up just a few times. The rearrangement joins TRBV28 to TRBJ1-1; D not certain. The V and J ends lost 5 bases and 6 bases respectively, with 16 bases between them. The length of the CDR3 is 14 residues. Germline CDR1 reads MDHEN; CDR2 reads SYDVKM. CDR3 in amino acids: CASSTLIRRAEAFF. As DNA, the CDR3 is TGTGCCAGCAGTACCTTGATCCGGAGGGCTGAAGCTTTCTTT.